A single sample gave rise to the 17 T cell receptor beta chains below, sequenced in a study of blood T cell repertoires in COVID-19. Profiled with immunoSEQ multiplex PCR; TCRdb holds only in-frame clones, not every one. The sample holds around 47,000 clones, 65% to 85% seen once. Sequencing used peripheral blood. These receptors all come from a woman older than 75 with COVID-19, enrolled during active disease.

The chain recombines TRBV27 with TRBJ1-2, with 9 bases that match TRBD1. The CDR3 has 18 amino acids. CDR1 is MNHEY, CDR2 SMNVEV, per germline (reference sequence). The J segment lost 3 bases and the V segment lost 4 bases, leaving 15 bases of the junction unmatched. The DNA of the CDR3 is TGTGCCAGCAGTTCCGATAAAGACCGAGGACAGGGGTACTATGGCTACACCTTC. Translated: CASSSDKDRGQGYYGYTF.

This clone was observed once. This chain links TRBV19 with TRBJ2-2; D gene uncertain. The CDR3 extends over 12 amino acids. The germline gives CDR1 LNHDA, CDR2 SQIVND (reference sequence). V was shortened by 11 bases and J by 6 bases, with 13 bases between the two germline ends. CDR3 protein: CASTPRPGELFF. CDR3 DNA: TGTGCCTCTACGCCCCGCCCCGGGGAGCTGTTTTTT.

In its sample, this clone was seen once. The chain combines TRBV19 with TRBJ2-1; 8 bases map to TRBD1. This CDR3 contains 15 residues. Germline V CDR1 and CDR2: LNHDA, SQIVND (reference sequence). V trimming: 7 bases; J trimming: 10 bases; junction bases outside the gene matches: 15. The CDR3 bases are TGTGCCAGTATAAGTGACAGGGGCCTCAGCGGGGAGCAGTTCTTC. Residues: CASISDRGLSGEQFF.

V and J are TRBV14 and TRBJ2-1; 10 nucleotides line up with TRBD2. The CDR3 runs to 17 residues. Germline V lookup: CDR1 SGHDN, CDR2 FVKESK. The V gene end was trimmed by 4 bases and the J gene end by 1 base; junction bases not matched to a gene: 7. The CDR3: CASSLLSSGGSYNEQFF. In DNA, the CDR3 is TGTGCCAGCAGCCTCCTTTCTAGCGGGGGTTCCTACAATGAGCAGTTCTTC.

This clone was detected once. The CDR3 here is CASSWEGGSYGYTF. The CDR3 bases are TGTGCCAGCAGCTGGGAGGGTGGAAGTTATGGCTACACCTTC. This sequence joins TRBV5-6 and TRBJ1-2, with D unresolved. With 3 bases removed from V and 5 bases from J, the gap between germline ends came to 14 bases. CDR1 and CDR2 (germline): SGHDT, YYEEEE. The CDR3 is 14 residues long. Supplemented by reference TRBV5-6 and TRBJ1-2, the full variable domain reads DAGVTQSPTHLIKTRGQQVTLRCSPKSGHDTVSWYQQALGQGPQFIFQYYEEEERQRGNFPDRFSGHQFPNYSSELNVNALLLGDSALYLCASSWEGGSYGYTFGSGTRLTVV.

This clone was seen only once. The rearrangement joins TRBV28 to TRBJ1-2; D is undetermined. Germline CDR1 is MDHEN and CDR2 is SYDVKM. The CDR3 consists of 11 residues. V was clipped by 8 bases and J by 0 bases, with 4 bases between them. This CDR3 reads CASQTNYGYTF. The CDR3, as DNA: TGTGCCAGCCAGACTAACTATGGCTACACCTTC.

The chain has TRBV18 and TRBJ2-7; 9 bases agree with TRBD1. The CDR3 sequence is 16 residues long. The V gene end was trimmed by 6 bases and the J gene end by 1 base; junction bases not matched to a gene: 10. Germline assignment: CDR1 KGHSH and CDR2 LQKENI. DNA of the CDR3: TGTGCCAGCTCTAGTACGGGACAGGGCAAATCCTACGAGCAGTACTTC. Translated, it gives CASSSTGQGKSYEQYF. Complete variable domain (other parts from reference TRBV18 and TRBJ2-7): NAGVMQNPRHLVRRRGQEARLRCSPMKGHSHVYWYRQLPEEGLKFMVYLQKENIIDESGMPKERFSAEFPKEGPSILRIQQVVRGDSAAYFCASSSTGQGKSYEQYFGPGTRLTVT.

The count of this clone is one. V usage is TRBV3-1 (or the pseudogene TRBV3-2) and J usage is TRBJ1-5; D is possibly TRBD1 (5 bases). Deletions cut 7 bases from V and 7 bases from J, with 20 bases between. The germline CDR1 and CDR2 sequences are LGHDT and YNNKEL (reference sequence). CDR3 length: 15 residues. CDR3 protein: CASNRPDIPWQPQHF. CDR3 in DNA: TGTGCCAGCAATCGACCGGACATCCCATGGCAGCCCCAGCATTTT.

This chain connects TRBV6-6 to TRBJ1-2; TRBD1 aligns across 9 bases. From germline, CDR1 is MNHNY and CDR2 SVGAGI (reference sequence). The CDR3 runs 15 residues. V shed 7 bases and J 4 bases; nucleotides not matched to a gene: 10. Written as DNA, the CDR3 is TGTGCCAGCACCAACCCGGGACAGGGTTCCTATGGCTACACCTTC. Translated, it gives CASTNPGQGSYGYTF.

The chain links TRBV7-9 to TRBJ1-6, with a possible D match to TRBD1 (5 bases). The CDR3 loop spans 15 amino acids. Germline V gives CDR1 SEHNR, CDR2 FQNEAQ (reference sequence). Deletions cut 5 bases from V and 5 bases from J, with 13 bases between. The CDR3 protein is CASSARWGDNSPLHF. The DNA of the CDR3 is TGTGCCAGCAGCGCCCGATGGGGGGATAATTCACCCCTCCACTTT.

This chain links TRBV7-2 with TRBJ2-5; D is ambiguous. The V end lost 5 bases, the J end lost 3 bases, and 7 bases lay between the germline ends. CDR1 and CDR2 (germline): SGHTA, FQGNSA. This CDR3 has 12 amino acids. CDR3 region: CASSITKETQYF. CDR3 DNA sequence: TGTGCCAGCAGCATAACTAAAGAGACCCAGTACTTC. The variable domain in full, completed from reference TRBV7-2 and TRBJ2-5, reads GAGVSQSPSNKVTEKGKDVELRCDPISGHTALYWYRQSLGQGLEFLIYFQGNSAPDKSGLPSDRFSAERTGGSVSTLTIQRTQQEDSAVYLCASSITKETQYFGPGTRLLVL.

This chain uses TRBV2 with TRBJ2-6, with TRBD1 matching over 8 bases. The V segment lost 6 bases and the J segment 0 bases; nucleotides outside the gene matches: 7. Germline assignment: CDR1 SNHLY and CDR2 FYNNEI. There are 17 residues in the CDR3. The chain's CDR3 is CASRDRDRFSGANVLTF. The DNA for the CDR3 is TGTGCCAGCAGAGACCGGGACAGGTTCTCTGGGGCCAACGTCCTGACTTTC.

This clone is medium-sized (0.01 to 0.1%) within its sample. CDR3 protein: CASKVPGQGSEKLFF. The CDR3 nucleotides read TGTGCCAGCAAAGTCCCGGGACAGGGGTCTGAAAAACTGTTTTTT. V and J are TRBV27 and TRBJ1-4; 10 bases match TRBD1. From germline, CDR1 is MNHEY and CDR2 SMNVEV (reference sequence). The junction had 9 bases not matched to a gene; V was cut back by 7 bases and J by 7 bases. The CDR3 totals 15 residues. Complete variable domain (other parts from reference TRBV27 and TRBJ1-4): EAQVTQNPRYLITVTGKKLTVTCSQNMNHEYMSWYRQDPGLGLRQIYYSMNVEVTDKGDVPEGYKVSRKEKRNFPLILESPSPNQTSLYFCASKVPGQGSEKLFFGSGTQLSVL.

The rearrangement links TRBV3-1 (or the pseudogene TRBV3-2) to TRBJ2-7; TRBD2 matches at 7 bases. The CDR3 is made up of 15 amino acids. V lost 0 bases and J lost 4; bases outside the gene matches: 6. CDR1 and CDR2 from the germline V gene are LGHDT and YNNKEL (reference sequence). CDR3 sequence reads: CASSQDTGGRYEQYF. CDR3 coding DNA: TGTGCCAGCAGCCAAGATACGGGGGGTCGGTACGAGCAGTACTTC.

The rearrangement links TRBV2 to TRBJ1-1; 11 nucleotides match TRBD1. This CDR3 contains 12 residues. J lost 8 bases, V lost 5 bases, and 1 base had no gene match. Germline V gene lookup returns CDR1 SNHLY and CDR2 FYNNEI. CDR3 sequence (DNA): TGTGCCAGCAGTCGGGACAGGGGGGAAGCTTTCTTT. It is translated as CASSRDRGEAFF.

The rearrangement links TRBV19 to TRBJ1-5; the D is unclear. The V gene lost 7 bases and the J gene lost 5 bases, with 21 bases spanning the gap. Germline CDR1 LNHDA, CDR2 SQIVND (reference sequence). The length of the CDR3 is 16 residues. The CDR3 coding sequence is TGTGCCAGTACCACCTGGCAGGCAGGCCCGGATCAGCCCCAGCATTTT. This codes for CASTTWQAGPDQPQHF.

This chain uses TRBV7-9 with TRBJ1-2; 11 positions agree with TRBD1. J was trimmed by 11 bases and V by 6 bases; bases with no gene match: 5. Germline CDR1 SEHNR, CDR2 FQNEAQ (reference sequence). This CDR3 spans 12 amino acids. CDR3 in DNA: TGTGCCAGCAGAAGGGACAGGGGGTTTTACACCTTC. Translating it yields CASRRDRGFYTF.